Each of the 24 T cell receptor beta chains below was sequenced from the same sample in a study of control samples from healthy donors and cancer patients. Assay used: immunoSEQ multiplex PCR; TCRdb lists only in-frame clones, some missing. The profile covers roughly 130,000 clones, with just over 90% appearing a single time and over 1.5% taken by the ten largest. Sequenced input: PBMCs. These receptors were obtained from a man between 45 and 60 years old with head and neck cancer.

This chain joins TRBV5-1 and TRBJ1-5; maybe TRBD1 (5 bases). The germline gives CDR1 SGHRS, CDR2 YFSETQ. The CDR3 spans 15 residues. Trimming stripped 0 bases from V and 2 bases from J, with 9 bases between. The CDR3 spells CASSLEGSGNQPQHF. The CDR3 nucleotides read TGCGCCAGCAGCTTGGAGGGGAGCGGCAATCAGCCCCAGCATTTT.

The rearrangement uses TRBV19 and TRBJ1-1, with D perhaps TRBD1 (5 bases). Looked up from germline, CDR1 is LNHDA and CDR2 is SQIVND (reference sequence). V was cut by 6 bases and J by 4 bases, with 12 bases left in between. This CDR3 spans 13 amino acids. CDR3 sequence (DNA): TGTGCCAGTAGCGGGGACTACGGCACTGAAGCTTTCTTT. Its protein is CASSGDYGTEAFF.

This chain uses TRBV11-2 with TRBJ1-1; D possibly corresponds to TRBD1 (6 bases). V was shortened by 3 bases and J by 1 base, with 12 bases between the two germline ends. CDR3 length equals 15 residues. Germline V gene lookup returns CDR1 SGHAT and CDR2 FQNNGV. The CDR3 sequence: CASSLTGLGNTEAFF. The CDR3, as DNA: TGTGCCAGCAGCTTGACAGGATTGGGGAACACTGAAGCTTTCTTT.

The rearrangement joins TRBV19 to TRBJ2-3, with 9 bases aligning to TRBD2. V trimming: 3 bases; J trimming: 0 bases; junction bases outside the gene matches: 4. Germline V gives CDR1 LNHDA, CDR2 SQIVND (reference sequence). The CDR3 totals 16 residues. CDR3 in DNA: TGTGCCAGTAGTATTGCCAGCGGGGGGAGCACAGATACGCAGTATTTT. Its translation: CASSIASGGSTDTQYF.

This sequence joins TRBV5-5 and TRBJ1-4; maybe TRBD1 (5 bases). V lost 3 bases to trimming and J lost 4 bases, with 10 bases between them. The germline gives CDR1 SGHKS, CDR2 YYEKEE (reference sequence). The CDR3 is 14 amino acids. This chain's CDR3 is CASSSQGDNEKLFF. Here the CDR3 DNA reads TGTGCCAGCAGCTCCCAGGGCGATAATGAAAAACTGTTTTTT.

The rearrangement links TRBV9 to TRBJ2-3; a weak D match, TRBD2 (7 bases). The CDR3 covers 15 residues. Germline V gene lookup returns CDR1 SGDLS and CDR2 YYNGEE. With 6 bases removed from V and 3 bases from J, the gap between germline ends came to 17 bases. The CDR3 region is CASNLGGGGTDTQYF. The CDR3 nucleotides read TGTGCCAGCAACCTAGGGGGGGGCGGGACAGATACGCAGTATTTT.

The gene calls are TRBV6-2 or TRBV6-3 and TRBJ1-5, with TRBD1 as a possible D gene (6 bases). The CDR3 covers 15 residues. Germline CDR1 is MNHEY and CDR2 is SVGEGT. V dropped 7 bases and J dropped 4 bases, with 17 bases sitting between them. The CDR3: CASTPLWGLNQPQHF. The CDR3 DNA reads TGTGCCAGCACCCCACTGTGGGGGCTGAATCAGCCCCAGCATTTT.

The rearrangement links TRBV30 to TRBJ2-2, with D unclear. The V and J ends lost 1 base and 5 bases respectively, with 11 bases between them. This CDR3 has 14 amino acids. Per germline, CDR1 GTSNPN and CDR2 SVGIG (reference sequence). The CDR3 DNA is TGTGCCTGGAGTGGGCAGCCCCTTACCGGGGAGCTGTTTTTT. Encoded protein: CAWSGQPLTGELFF. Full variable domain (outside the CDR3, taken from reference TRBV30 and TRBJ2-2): SQTIHQWPATLVQPVGSPLSLECTVEGTSNPNLYWYRQAAGRGLQLLFYSVGIGQISSEVPQNLSASRPQDRQFILSSKKLLLSDSGFYLCAWSGQPLTGELFFGEGSRLTVL.

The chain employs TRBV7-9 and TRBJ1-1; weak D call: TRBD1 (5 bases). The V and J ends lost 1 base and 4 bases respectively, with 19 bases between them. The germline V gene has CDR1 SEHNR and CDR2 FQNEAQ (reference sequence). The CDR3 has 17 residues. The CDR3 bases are TGTGCCAGCAGCTTAGGGGAAGGGACCCGTAGGGGCACTGAAGCTTTCTTT. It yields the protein CASSLGEGTRRGTEAFF. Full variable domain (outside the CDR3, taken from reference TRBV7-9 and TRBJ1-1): DTGVSQNPRHKITKRGQNVTFRCDPISEHNRLYWYRQTLGQGPEFLTYFQNEAQLEKSRLLSDRFSAERPKGSFSTLEIQRTEQGDSAMYLCASSLGEGTRRGTEAFFGQGTRLTVV.

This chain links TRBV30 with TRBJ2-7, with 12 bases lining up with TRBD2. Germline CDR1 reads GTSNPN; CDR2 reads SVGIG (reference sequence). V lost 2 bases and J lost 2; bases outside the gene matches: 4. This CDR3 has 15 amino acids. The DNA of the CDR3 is TGTGCCTGGAGTCCTAGCGGGGGGGGACCCTACGAGCAGTACTTC. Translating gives CAWSPSGGGPYEQYF. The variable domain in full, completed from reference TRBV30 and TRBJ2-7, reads SQTIHQWPATLVQPVGSPLSLECTVEGTSNPNLYWYRQAAGRGLQLLFYSVGIGQISSEVPQNLSASRPQDRQFILSSKKLLLSDSGFYLCAWSPSGGGPYEQYFGPGTRLTVT.

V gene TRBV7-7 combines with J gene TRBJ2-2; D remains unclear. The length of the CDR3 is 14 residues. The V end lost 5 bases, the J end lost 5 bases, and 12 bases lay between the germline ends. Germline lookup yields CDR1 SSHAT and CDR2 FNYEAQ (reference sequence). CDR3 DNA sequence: TGTGCCAGCAGCCTGGGTCCCACTACCGGGGAGCTGTTTTTT. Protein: CASSLGPTTGELFF.

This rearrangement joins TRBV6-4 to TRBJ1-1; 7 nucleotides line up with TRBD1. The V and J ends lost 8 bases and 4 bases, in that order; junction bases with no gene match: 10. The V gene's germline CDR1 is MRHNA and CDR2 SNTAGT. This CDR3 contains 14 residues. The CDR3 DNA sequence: TGTGCCAGCCGGGACAGCTCTAGGGGCACTGAAGCTTTCTTT. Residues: CASRDSSRGTEAFF.

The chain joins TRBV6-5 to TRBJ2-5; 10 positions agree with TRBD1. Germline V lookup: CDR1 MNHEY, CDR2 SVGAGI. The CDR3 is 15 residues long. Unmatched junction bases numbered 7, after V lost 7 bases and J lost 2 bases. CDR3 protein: CASTFGQGGQETQYF. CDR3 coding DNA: TGTGCCAGCACCTTTGGACAGGGGGGACAAGAGACCCAGTACTTC.

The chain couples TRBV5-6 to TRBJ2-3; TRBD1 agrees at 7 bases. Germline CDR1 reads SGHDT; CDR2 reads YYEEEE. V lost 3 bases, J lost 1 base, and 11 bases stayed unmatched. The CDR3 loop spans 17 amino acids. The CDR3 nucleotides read TGTGCCAGCAGCTCTTATCTGACAGGGACCCGCACAGATACGCAGTATTTT. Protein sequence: CASSSYLTGTRTDTQYF.

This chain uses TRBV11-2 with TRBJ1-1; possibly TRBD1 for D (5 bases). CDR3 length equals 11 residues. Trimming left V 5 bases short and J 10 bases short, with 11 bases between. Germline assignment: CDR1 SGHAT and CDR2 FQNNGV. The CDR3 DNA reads TGTGCCAGCAGCCAACGGACAAGAGCTTTCTTT. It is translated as CASSQRTRAFF.

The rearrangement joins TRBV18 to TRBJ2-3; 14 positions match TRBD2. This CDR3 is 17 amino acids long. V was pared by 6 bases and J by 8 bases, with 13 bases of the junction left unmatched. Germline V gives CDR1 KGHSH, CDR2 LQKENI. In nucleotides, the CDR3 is TGTGCCAGCTCCTGGACTAGCGGGGGGTCCGGAGTTGGTACGCAGTATTTT. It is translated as CASSWTSGGSGVGTQYF.

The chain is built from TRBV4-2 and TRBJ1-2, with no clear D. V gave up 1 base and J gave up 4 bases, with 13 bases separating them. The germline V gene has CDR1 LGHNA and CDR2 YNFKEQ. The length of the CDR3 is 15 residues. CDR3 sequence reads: CASSQVGGQLYGYTF. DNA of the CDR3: TGTGCCAGCAGCCAAGTAGGAGGCCAGCTCTATGGCTACACCTTC.

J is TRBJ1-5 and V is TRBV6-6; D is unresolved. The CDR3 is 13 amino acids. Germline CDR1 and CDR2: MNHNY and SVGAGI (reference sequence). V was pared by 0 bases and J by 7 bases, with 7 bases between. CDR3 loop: CASSYSDGQPQHF. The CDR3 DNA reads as TGTGCCAGCAGTTACTCGGACGGGCAGCCCCAGCATTTT.

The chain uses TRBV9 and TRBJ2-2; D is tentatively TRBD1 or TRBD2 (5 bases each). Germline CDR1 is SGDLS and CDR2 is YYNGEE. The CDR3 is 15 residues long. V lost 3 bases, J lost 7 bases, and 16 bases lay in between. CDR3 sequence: CASSGRDLFDGELFF. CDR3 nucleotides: TGTGCCAGCAGCGGCCGGGACCTCTTCGACGGGGAGCTGTTTTTT.

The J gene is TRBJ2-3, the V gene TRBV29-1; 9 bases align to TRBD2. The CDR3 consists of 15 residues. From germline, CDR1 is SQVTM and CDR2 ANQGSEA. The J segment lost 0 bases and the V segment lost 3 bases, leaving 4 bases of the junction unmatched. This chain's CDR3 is CSVDLAGASTDTQYF. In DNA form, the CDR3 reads TGCAGCGTTGACTTAGCGGGGGCTAGCACAGATACGCAGTATTTT.

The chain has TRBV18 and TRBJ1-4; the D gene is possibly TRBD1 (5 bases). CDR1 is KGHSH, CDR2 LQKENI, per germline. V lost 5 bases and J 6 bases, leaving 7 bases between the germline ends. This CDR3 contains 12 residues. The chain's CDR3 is CASSGTDEKLFF. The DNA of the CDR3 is TGTGCCAGCTCAGGGACGGATGAAAAACTGTTTTTT.

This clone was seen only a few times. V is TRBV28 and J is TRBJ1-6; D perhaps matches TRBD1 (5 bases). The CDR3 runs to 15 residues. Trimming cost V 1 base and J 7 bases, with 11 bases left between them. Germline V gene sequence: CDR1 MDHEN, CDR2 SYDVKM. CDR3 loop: CASSLYGKGNSPLHF. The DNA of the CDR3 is TGTGCCAGCAGTTTATACGGCAAGGGGAATTCACCCCTCCACTTT.

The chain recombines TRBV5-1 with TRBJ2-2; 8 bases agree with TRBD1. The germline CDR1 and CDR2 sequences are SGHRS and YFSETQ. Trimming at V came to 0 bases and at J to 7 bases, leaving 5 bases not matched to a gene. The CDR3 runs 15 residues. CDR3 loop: CASSLDRGIGGELFF. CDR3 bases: TGCGCCAGCAGCTTGGACAGGGGGATAGGCGGGGAGCTGTTTTTT.

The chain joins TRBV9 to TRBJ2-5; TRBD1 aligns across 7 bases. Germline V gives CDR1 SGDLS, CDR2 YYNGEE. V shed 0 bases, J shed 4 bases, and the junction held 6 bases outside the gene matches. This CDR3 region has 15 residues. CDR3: CASSVEGRQGETQYF. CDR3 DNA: TGTGCCAGCAGCGTAGAAGGGCGACAGGGAGAGACCCAGTACTTC. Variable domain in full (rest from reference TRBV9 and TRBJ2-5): DSGVTQTPKHLITATGQRVTLRCSPRSGDLSVYWYQQSLDQGLQFLIQYYNGEERAKGNILERFSAQQFPDLHSELNLSSLELGDSALYFCASSVEGRQGETQYFGPGTRLLVL.